A selection of T cell receptor beta chains follows, all from one sample in a study of CD8 T cells in Susac syndrome. A single record per CDR3 protein comes from TCRdb applying MiXCR to the immunoSEQ multiplex PCR reads. The profile shows 180,000 or so distinct CDR3 sequences, about 94% of them singletons. The sample comprised CD4+ T cells from PBMCs. These receptors came from a human donor in good health. The CDR3 runs from the conserved cysteine through the conserved F or W. A D gene is named only where the DNA matches it firmly. The listing skips clone size in some rows; elsewhere it reads once, few, many or a size class.

v_call,clone_size,j_call,d_call,cdr3_aa,cdr3_nt
TRBV30,NA,TRBJ2-4,NA,CACNVGAKNIQYF,TGTGCCTGCAACGTAGGGGCCAAAAACATTCAGTACTTC
TRBV30,NA,TRBJ2-7,TRBD1,CAWSVSSWDRSYEQYF,TGTGCCTGGAGTGTATCCTCTTGGGACAGATCCTACGAGCAGTACTTC
TRBV29-1,NA,TRBJ2-5,NA,CSVNPGNGQETQYF,TGCAGCGTCAACCCAGGCAACGGGCAAGAGACCCAGTACTTC
TRBV30,NA,TRBJ1-1,TRBD1,CAWRPTGAAEAFF,TGTGCCTGGAGACCCACAGGGGCGGCTGAAGCTTTCTTT
TRBV2,NA,TRBJ2-3,NA,CASTGRLSTDTQYF,TGTGCCAGCACCGGCCGACTATCCACAGATACGCAGTATTTT
TRBV7-2,few,TRBJ2-6,NA,CASSLGRASSGANVLTF,TGTGCCAGCAGCTTGGGCAGGGCAAGCTCTGGGGCCAACGTCCTGACTTTC
TRBV28,once,TRBJ2-7,NA,CASRPQGGPLNEQYF,TGTGCCAGCAGGCCTCAAGGAGGGCCGTTAAACGAGCAGTACTTC
TRBV4-2,NA,TRBJ1-2,NA,CASSQDYQQSVYGYTF,TGTGCCAGCAGCCAAGATTATCAACAGAGTGTTTATGGCTACACCTTC
TRBV29-1,NA,TRBJ2-3,NA,CSVVWLAPDTQYF,TGCAGCGTTGTGTGGCTAGCCCCGGATACGCAGTATTTT
TRBV20-1,NA,TRBJ2-3,TRBD2,CSARTSGRGGRDTQYF,TGCAGTGCCCGGACTAGCGGGAGAGGGGGTAGAGATACGCAGTATTTT
TRBV15,NA,TRBJ1-3,NA,CATSTVTSGNTIYF,TGTGCCACCAGCACCGTTACTTCTGGAAACACCATATATTTT
TRBV9,once,TRBJ2-7,NA,CASSPRTNNYEQYF,TGTGCCAGCAGCCCCCGGACTAATAACTACGAGCAGTACTTC
TRBV19,NA,TRBJ2-1,NA,CASMDRRSYNEQFF,TGTGCCAGTATGGACCGTAGGTCCTACAATGAGCAGTTCTTC
TRBV20-1,NA,TRBJ2-7,NA,CSARGRGPEMYF,TGCAGTGCTAGAGGCCGGGGACCCGAGATGTACTTC
TRBV29-1,NA,TRBJ1-1,TRBD1,CSASRDRDTEAFF,TGCAGCGCGTCCCGGGACAGGGATACTGAAGCTTTCTTT
TRBV19,once,TRBJ1-2,NA,CASSIVGANYGYTF,TGTGCCAGTAGTATAGTTGGAGCTAACTATGGCTACACCTTC
TRBV23-1,NA,TRBJ2-1,NA,CASSQSCGGGYNEQFF,TGCGCCAGCAGTCAATCGTGTGGAGGGGGCTACAATGAGCAGTTCTTC
TRBV29-1,NA,TRBJ1-1,NA,CSAIPLSGSVAAFF,TGCAGCGCAATCCCGTTATCAGGGTCCGTCGCAGCTTTCTTT
TRBV24-1,NA,TRBJ2-2,NA,CATSGGAGELFF,TGTGCCACCAGTGGGGGTGCCGGGGAGCTGTTTTTT
TRBV30,NA,TRBJ2-1,NA,CASGRDLSYNEQFF,TGTGCCTCTGGACGGGACCTCTCCTACAATGAGCAGTTCTTC
TRBV20-1,NA,TRBJ2-3,TRBD2,CSAGGADTTDTQYF,TGCAGTGCCGGGGGGGCGGACACTACAGATACGCAGTATTTT
TRBV29-1,NA,TRBJ2-2,NA,CSVDRGHTGELFF,TGCAGCGTTGATAGGGGCCACACCGGGGAGCTGTTTTTT
TRBV7-9,NA,TRBJ2-6,NA,CASHQGTGANVLTF,TGTGCCAGCCACCAGGGGACTGGGGCCAACGTCCTGACTTTC
TRBV20-1,NA,TRBJ2-3,NA,CSAPLEGTDTQYF,TGCAGTGCTCCACTCGAGGGCACAGATACGCAGTATTTT
TRBV4-2,NA,TRBJ2-2,NA,CASSQAREGGELFF,TGTGCCAGCAGCCAAGCACGGGAAGGCGGGGAGCTGTTTTTT
TRBV4-3,once,TRBJ1-2,TRBD1,CASSQDWDSNYGYTF,TGCGCCAGCAGCCAAGATTGGGACAGTAACTATGGCTACACCTTC
TRBV4-2,NA,TRBJ2-5,NA,CASSQDSQETQYF,TGTGCCAGCAGCCAGGACAGTCAAGAGACCCAGTACTTC